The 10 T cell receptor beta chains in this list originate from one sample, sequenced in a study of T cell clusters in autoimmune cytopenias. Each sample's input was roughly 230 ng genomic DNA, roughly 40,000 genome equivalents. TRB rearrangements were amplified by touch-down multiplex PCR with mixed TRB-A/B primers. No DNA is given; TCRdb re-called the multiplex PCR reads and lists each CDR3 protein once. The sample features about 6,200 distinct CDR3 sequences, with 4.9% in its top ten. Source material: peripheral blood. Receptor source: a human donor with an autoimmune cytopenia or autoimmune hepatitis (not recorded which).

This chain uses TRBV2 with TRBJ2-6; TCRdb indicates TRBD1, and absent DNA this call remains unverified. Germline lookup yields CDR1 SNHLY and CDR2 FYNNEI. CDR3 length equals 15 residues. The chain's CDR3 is CASRIGTSGANVLTF.

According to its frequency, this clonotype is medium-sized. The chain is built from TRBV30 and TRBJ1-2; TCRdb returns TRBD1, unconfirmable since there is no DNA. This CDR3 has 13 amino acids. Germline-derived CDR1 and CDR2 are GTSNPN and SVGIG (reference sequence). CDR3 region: CAWSGDEDYGYTF.

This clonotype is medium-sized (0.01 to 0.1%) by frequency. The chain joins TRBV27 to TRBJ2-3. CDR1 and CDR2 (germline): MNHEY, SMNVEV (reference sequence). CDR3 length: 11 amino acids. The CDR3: CASSFRDTQYF.

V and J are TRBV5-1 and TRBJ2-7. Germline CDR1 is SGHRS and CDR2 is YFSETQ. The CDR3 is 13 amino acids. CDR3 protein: CASSLGRNYEQYF.

CDR3 protein: CASYGGGGVDTQYF. This rearrangement joins TRBV5-1 to TRBJ2-3; TCRdb designates TRBD1, a call that cannot be tested without DNA. Germline CDR1 SGHRS, CDR2 YFSETQ. This CDR3 region has 14 residues.

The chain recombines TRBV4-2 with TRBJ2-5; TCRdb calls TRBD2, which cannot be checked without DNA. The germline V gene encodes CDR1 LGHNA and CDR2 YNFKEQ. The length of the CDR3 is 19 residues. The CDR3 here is CASSQPLGLAGGGEETQYF.

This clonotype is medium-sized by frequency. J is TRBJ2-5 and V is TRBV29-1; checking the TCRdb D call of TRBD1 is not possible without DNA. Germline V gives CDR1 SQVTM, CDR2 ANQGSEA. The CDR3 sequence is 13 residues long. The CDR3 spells CSVGTGGLETQYF.

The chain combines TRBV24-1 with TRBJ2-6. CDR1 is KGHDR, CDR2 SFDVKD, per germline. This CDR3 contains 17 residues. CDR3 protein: CATSDIPLPSGANVLTF.

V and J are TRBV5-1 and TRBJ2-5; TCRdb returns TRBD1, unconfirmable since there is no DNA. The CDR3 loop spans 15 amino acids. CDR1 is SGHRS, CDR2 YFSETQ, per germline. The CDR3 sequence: CASSLNPGQQETQYF.

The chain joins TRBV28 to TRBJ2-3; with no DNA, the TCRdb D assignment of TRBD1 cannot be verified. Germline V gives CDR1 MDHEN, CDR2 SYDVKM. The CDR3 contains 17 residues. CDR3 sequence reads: CASSFGGAGGQADTQYF. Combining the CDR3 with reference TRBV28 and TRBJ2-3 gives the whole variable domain DVKVTQSSRYLVKRTGEKVFLECVQDMDHENMFWYRQDPGLGLRLIYFSYDVKMKEKGDIPEGYSVSREKKERFSLILESASTNQTSMYLCASSFGGAGGQADTQYFGPGTRLTVL.